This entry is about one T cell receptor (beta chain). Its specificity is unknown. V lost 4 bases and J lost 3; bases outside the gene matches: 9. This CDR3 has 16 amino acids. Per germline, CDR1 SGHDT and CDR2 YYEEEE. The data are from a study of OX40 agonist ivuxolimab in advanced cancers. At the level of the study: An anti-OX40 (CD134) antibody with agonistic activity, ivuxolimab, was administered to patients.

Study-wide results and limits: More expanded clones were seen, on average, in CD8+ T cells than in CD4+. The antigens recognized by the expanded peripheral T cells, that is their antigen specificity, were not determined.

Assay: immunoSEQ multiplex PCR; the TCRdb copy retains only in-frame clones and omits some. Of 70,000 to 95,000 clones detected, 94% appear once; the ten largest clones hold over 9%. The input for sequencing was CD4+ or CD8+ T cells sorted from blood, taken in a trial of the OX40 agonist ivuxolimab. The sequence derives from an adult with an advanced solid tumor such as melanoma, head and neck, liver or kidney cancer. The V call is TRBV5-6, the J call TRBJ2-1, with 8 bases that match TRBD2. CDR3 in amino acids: CASSQRGPRHYNEQFF. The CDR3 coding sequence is TGTGCCAGCAGCCAGCGGGGGCCCCGACACTACAATGAGCAGTTCTTC.